These 25 T cell receptor beta chains were sequenced from one sample in a study of blood T cell repertoires in COVID-19. Here immunoSEQ multiplex PCR was the method, and the copy in TCRdb shows in-frame clones only, minus some. The sample shows 150,000 to 200,000 clones, 65% to 90% of them seen only once. The specimen was peripheral blood. Every receptor here comes from a woman aged 35 to 49 with COVID-19, enrolled during active disease.

This clone has a handful of counts. This chain connects TRBV7-3 to TRBJ2-1; D might be TRBD2 (5 bases). Germline lookup yields CDR1 SGHTA and CDR2 FQGTGA. The V end lost 5 bases, the J end lost 5 bases, and 13 bases lay between the germline ends. The CDR3 has 14 residues. CDR3 sequence reads: CASSPGNANNEQFF. The DNA for the CDR3 is TGTGCCAGCAGCCCGGGGAACGCGAACAATGAGCAGTTCTTC.

V and J are TRBV5-8 and TRBJ2-5; TRBD1 matches at 9 bases. The CDR3 covers 14 residues. V dropped 2 bases and J dropped 6; count of bases not matched to a gene: 5. Germline V CDR1 and CDR2: SGHTS, YDEGEE. The CDR3 reads CASSFDRGLKTQYF. CDR3 DNA: TGTGCCAGCAGCTTTGACAGGGGGTTAAAGACCCAGTACTTC.

The DNA of the CDR3 is TGTGCCAGCACCTCCAGTGGGACAGGGGGAGAAAAACTGTTTTTT. It is translated as CASTSSGTGGEKLFF. The rearrangement links TRBV3-1 (or the pseudogene TRBV3-2) to TRBJ1-4, with TRBD1 identical over 11 bases. Germline lookup yields CDR1 LGHDT and CDR2 YNNKEL (reference sequence). The junction had 9 bases not matched to a gene; V was cut back by 7 bases and J by 8 bases. The CDR3 has 15 residues.

This clone occurred a few times. V and J are TRBV6-2 or TRBV6-3 and TRBJ1-4; 7 bases agree with TRBD1. Losses at the gene ends were 5 bases for V and 11 bases for J; bases not matched to a gene: 11. Germline V gene sequence: CDR1 MNHEY, CDR2 SVGEGT. CDR3 size: 14 residues. The CDR3 region has the DNA TGTGCCAGCAGTCGGGACAGAATAAAGGGGAAACTGTTTTTT. Amino acids: CASSRDRIKGKLFF.

The rearrangement joins TRBV28 to TRBJ2-1, with TRBD2 identical over 10 bases. The V gene end was trimmed by 6 bases and the J gene end by 4 bases; junction bases not matched to a gene: 9. This CDR3 is built from 16 residues. Per germline, CDR1 MDHEN and CDR2 SYDVKM. The CDR3 region is CASSIPGLAYYNEQFF. The CDR3 DNA reads TGTGCCAGCAGCATACCGGGACTAGCGTATTACAATGAGCAGTTCTTC. Together with reference TRBV28 and TRBJ2-1, the CDR3 gives the full variable domain: DVKVTQSSRYLVKRTGEKVFLECVQDMDHENMFWYRQDPGLGLRLIYFSYDVKMKEKGDIPEGYSVSREKKERFSLILESASTNQTSMYLCASSIPGLAYYNEQFFGPGTRLTVL.

This clone was seen a few times. This chain joins TRBV2 and TRBJ1-5; D not resolved. Trimming shortened V by 7 bases and J by 0 bases, and 10 bases separated the two germline ends. Germline CDR1 and CDR2: SNHLY and FYNNEI. This CDR3 has 14 amino acids. CDR3 region: CASKTAYSNQPQHF. CDR3 in DNA: TGTGCCAGCAAAACAGCTTATAGCAATCAGCCCCAGCATTTT.

The chain employs TRBV28 and TRBJ2-2; 8 bases map to TRBD2. V gave up 6 bases and J gave up 3 bases; unmatched junction bases: 12. Germline assignment: CDR1 MDHEN and CDR2 SYDVKM. The CDR3 consists of 17 residues. CDR3: CASSLAGLGTDTGELFF. The CDR3 nucleotides read TGTGCCAGCAGCTTAGCGGGACTAGGGACGGACACCGGGGAGCTGTTTTTT.

V is TRBV6-1 and J is TRBJ1-5; possible D gene TRBD1, 5 bases. The germline V gene has CDR1 MNHNS and CDR2 SASEGT. The CDR3 totals 17 residues. Trimming left V 0 bases short and J 6 bases short, with 18 bases between. The DNA for the CDR3 is TGTGCCAGCAGTGAAGCGGGGGGTGGGCAGGCGACTCAGCCCCAGCATTTT. Translating it yields CASSEAGGGQATQPQHF.

The chain couples TRBV19 to TRBJ1-2; D perhaps matches TRBD1 (5 bases). The germline V gene encodes CDR1 LNHDA and CDR2 SQIVND (reference sequence). CDR3 length equals 13 residues. V shed 3 bases and J shed 4 bases, with 9 bases lying between them. The CDR3 loop reads CASSMTAIYGYTF. The CDR3 nucleotides read TGTGCCAGTAGTATGACAGCAATCTATGGCTACACCTTC.

A single count supports this clone. The chain combines TRBV5-6 with TRBJ1-5; maybe TRBD1 (5 bases). CDR3 length: 12 residues. Per germline, CDR1 SGHDT and CDR2 YYEEEE. V lost 1 base, J lost 6 bases, and 5 bases lay in between. CDR3 sequence: CASSLRGQPQHF. The CDR3 nucleotides read TGTGCCAGCAGCTTGAGGGGTCAGCCCCAGCATTTT.

The chain recombines TRBV3-1 (or the pseudogene TRBV3-2) with TRBJ2-3, with D possibly being TRBD2 (5 bases). The CDR3 totals 17 residues. Germline CDR1 reads LGHDT; CDR2 reads YNNKEL (reference sequence). V lost 0 bases, J lost 9 bases, and 22 bases lay in between. The CDR3 protein is CASSQERKASWVGTQYF. The DNA for the CDR3 is TGTGCCAGCAGCCAAGAGCGTAAGGCTAGCTGGGTTGGAACGCAGTATTTT.

The V call is TRBV9, the J call TRBJ1-2; D is undetermined. Trimming left V 1 base short and J 2 bases short, with 9 bases between. The CDR3 runs 14 residues. Germline V gene sequence: CDR1 SGDLS, CDR2 YYNGEE. For the CDR3, the DNA is TGTGCCAGCAGCGTATCTCTCCAGAACTATGGCTACACCTTC. It encodes CASSVSLQNYGYTF.

The chain carries TRBV13 and TRBJ1-2; the D gene is possibly TRBD1 (6 bases). This CDR3 comprises 14 residues. Germline V gives CDR1 PRHDT, CDR2 FYEKMQ (reference sequence). V lost 5 bases and J 1 base, leaving 11 bases between the germline ends. This chain's CDR3 is CASSPGQLNYGYTF. CDR3 sequence (DNA): TGTGCCAGCAGCCCCGGACAGCTTAACTATGGCTACACCTTC. The full variable domain, its missing parts supplied by reference TRBV13 and TRBJ1-2, is AAGVIQSPRHLIKEKRETATLKCYPIPRHDTVYWYQQGPGQDPQFLISFYEKMQSDKGSIPDRFSAQQFSDYHSELNMSSLELGDSALYFCASSPGQLNYGYTFGSGTRLTVV.

This chain joins TRBV19 and TRBJ2-7; TRBD2 might be the D (6 bases). Trimming shortened V by 0 bases and J by 7 bases, and 13 bases separated the two germline ends. The CDR3 totals 14 residues. Germline CDR1 LNHDA, CDR2 SQIVND (reference sequence). CDR3 sequence (DNA): TGTGCCAGTAGTATAGATCCCCGGGGGTGTGAGCAGTACGTC. It translates to CASSIDPRGCEQYV.

This chain connects TRBV11-2 to TRBJ2-3, with a tentative D call TRBD1 (6 bases). The CDR3 is 16 residues long. Trimming took off 5 bases at V and 9 bases at J, with 24 bases between the two ends. Germline V gene lookup returns CDR1 SGHAT and CDR2 FQNNGV. The CDR3: CASSQGGYVQGGTQYF. The CDR3 DNA is TGTGCCAGCAGCCAAGGGGGATATGTGCAGGGTGGGACGCAGTATTTT.

The chain has TRBV5-1 and TRBJ2-7; the D gene is possibly TRBD1 (6 bases). The CDR3 is 11 residues long. Trimming removed 3 bases at V and 9 bases at J, with 10 bases between. Germline assignment: CDR1 SGHRS and CDR2 YFSETQ. In nucleotides, the CDR3 is TGCGCCAGCAGCTACGGACAGAGGCAGTACTTC. Its protein product is CASSYGQRQYF.

J is TRBJ2-3 and V is TRBV12-3 or TRBV12-4; D remains ambiguous. The V end was cut by 2 bases, the J end by 6 bases, with 3 bases between. This CDR3 contains 11 residues. The CDR3 bases are TGTGCCAGCAGTTTATATGATACGCAGTATTTT. Translation gives CASSLYDTQYF.

This clone was seen a single time. The chain employs TRBV2 and TRBJ1-3; possibly TRBD1 for D (6 bases). Germline CDR1 and CDR2: SNHLY and FYNNEI. Trimming left V 6 bases short and J 2 bases short, with 11 bases between. The CDR3 is made up of 14 amino acids. The CDR3 here is CASRWAGAGNTIYF. For the CDR3, the DNA is TGTGCCAGCAGGTGGGCAGGGGCTGGAAACACCATATATTTT.

The table lists this clone with a count of one. The V and J genes are TRBV2 and TRBJ2-5; D ambiguous. The CDR3 consists of 13 residues. Germline loops: CDR1 SNHLY, CDR2 FYNNEI. V was clipped by 9 bases and J by 1 base, with 12 bases between them. CDR3 in amino acids: CARTTITQETQYF. As DNA, the CDR3 is TGTGCCAGGACAACAATAACCCAAGAGACCCAGTACTTC.

This chain uses TRBV12-5 with TRBJ2-2; TRBD1 matches at 7 bases. The CDR3 runs 17 residues. V dropped 3 bases and J dropped 3; count of bases not matched to a gene: 10. The germline V gene encodes CDR1 LGHNT and CDR2 FRNRAP. CDR3 nucleotide sequence: TGTGCTAGTGGTTTTATTCTTGGGGGACAGTACACCGGGGAGCTGTTTTTT. Amino acid sequence: CASGFILGGQYTGELFF.

The CDR3 DNA reads as TGTGCCAGCAGCTTAGAGGCAGGGGGCCGGATGAACACTGAAGCTTTCTTT. Its protein is CASSLEAGGRMNTEAFF. V is TRBV7-2 and J is TRBJ1-1, with TRBD1 matching over 8 bases. Germline V CDR1 and CDR2: SGHTA, FQGNSA. CDR3 length: 17 amino acids. V was pared by 1 base and J by 0 bases, with 7 bases of the junction left unmatched.

The chain recombines TRBV3-1 (or the pseudogene TRBV3-2) with TRBJ1-3; D possibly corresponds to TRBD1 (6 bases). Trimming shortened V by 1 base and J by 2 bases, and 18 bases separated the two germline ends. Germline CDR1 and CDR2: LGHDT and YNNKEL (reference sequence). The CDR3 is made up of 18 amino acids. The CDR3 loop reads CASSQVHFGGAPGNTIYF. The CDR3 coding sequence is TGTGCCAGCAGCCAAGTCCACTTTGGGGGGGCTCCTGGAAACACCATATATTTT.

The rearrangement joins TRBV29-1 to TRBJ2-5, with unresolved D. CDR3 size: 12 residues. CDR1 is SQVTM, CDR2 ANQGSEA, per germline. The V and J ends lost 5 bases and 3 bases respectively, with 10 bases between them. The CDR3 bases are TGCAGCGTTCGTAAAGCTAAAGAGACCCAGTACTTC. This encodes CSVRKAKETQYF.

This clone was observed a few times. The CDR3 reads CASSPQGGNNQPQHF. In DNA, the CDR3 is TGTGCCAGCAGCCCACAAGGGGGAAACAATCAGCCCCAGCATTTT. The chain has TRBV11-2 and TRBJ1-5; a weak D match, TRBD1 (6 bases). Trimming left V 5 bases short and J 3 bases short, with 14 bases between. Germline V gives CDR1 SGHAT, CDR2 FQNNGV. The CDR3 is 15 residues long.

The rearrangement joins TRBV10-3 to TRBJ2-1; D is uncertain. Germline V gene lookup returns CDR1 ENHRY and CDR2 SYGVKD. Trimming removed 6 bases from V and 5 bases from J, with 5 bases in between. The CDR3 is made up of 11 amino acids. This CDR3 is CAISPNNEQFF. CDR3 nucleotides: TGTGCCATCAGCCCCAACAATGAGCAGTTCTTC.